This T cell receptor (beta chain) was identified during a study of regulatory T cells in long-lasting Graves disease (dated by TCRdb to the early 2020s). A note on the overall study: Persistent Graves' disease was defined as persistently positive TSH receptor autoantibodies together with antithyroid drug treatment for over 5 years. The study took place in China and was registered as a clinical trial. In the clinical cohort, patients with persistent Graves' disease had used antithyroid drugs for an average of about 10 years. Patients with persistent Graves' disease were compared with patients with newly diagnosed Graves' disease using TCR sequencing and RNA sequencing of peripheral blood. A total of about 35 samples underwent TCR sequencing, from about 13 patients with persistent Graves' disease and some 20 patients with newly diagnosed Graves' disease. What the work shows at the level of the full study, not this receptor alone: A larger number of public clonotypes was shared among persistent patients (over 2,500) than among newly diagnosed patients (roughly 980). The small sample size was acknowledged by the authors as a limitation that may reduce accuracy. Compared with newly diagnosed patients, patients with persistent Graves' disease had lower TCR Shannon entropy and fewer highly expanded clones, which suggests clonal expansion. Because the primary lesion, thyroid tissue, could not be accessed, the study looked at peripheral blood alone. Preferential use of TRBV28, TRBJ1-2 and TRBJ2-5 was observed in persistent disease, whereas TRBV20-1 and TRBJ2-1 were favored in newly diagnosed disease. Sequencing and analysis were limited to the TCR beta chain.

Explained via the paper, the time point label denotes: persistent/refractory GD, antithyroid drugs over 5 years with positive TRAb. RNA was extracted from PBMCs in TRIzol for both TCR sequencing and RNA sequencing. The diagnosis of Graves' disease followed American Thyroid Association guidelines. Patients for the study were recruited at an endocrinology department in Xi'an, China. Each patient gave about 9.1 milliliters of peripheral blood, collected in an EDTA anticoagulant tube. Ficoll Paque Plus density gradient separation was used to isolate PBMCs, and no further T cell sorting was done. An Agilent 2100 Bioanalyzer and agarose gel were used to check RNA quality, while a NanoDrop 2000 measured RNA concentration. Including cysteine and phenylalanine, the CDR3 has 14 amino acids. Here the CDR3 DNA is all that survives: 42 bases in frame from base 1. Relative to germline, V is 0 bases shorter and J is 1 base shorter, with 6 bases between their ends. Sequences LNHNV (CDR1) and YYDKDF (CDR2) are obtained from the germline V gene (reference sequence).

The library was made by multiplex PCR. For sequencing, an Illumina HiSeq 4000 was employed. CDR3 regions were amplified by Arm-PCR with iRepertoire HTBI primers to construct TCR beta libraries. Before sequencing, the PCR products underwent gel purification. The study's processing was this. A total of 62 TRBV and 14 TRBJ segments were identified across samples and were used for gene usage analysis of CDR3 amino acid clonotypes. Filtered high-quality paired reads were merged into contigs using COPE and FqMerger. BLAST was used to align contigs to IMGT TRBV, TRBD and TRBJ reference genes, and CDR3 was defined according to IMGT. Any clonotype with a frequency above 0.1% was classified as a highly expanded clone. Shannon entropy was used to measure repertoire diversity, and the Gini coefficient was used to measure V-J evenness. A clonotype found in more than one individual was treated as public. Clones were called with MiXCR by TCRdb after fastp trimmed the public reads at Q25, and only in-frame beta chains were retained. Records with the same CDR3 protein are collapsed into one entry carrying the most frequent genes and DNA. It is TCRdb's table, rather than the study itself, that gives the V and J calls and clone size. The sample includes around 500,000 distinct CDR3 sequences, with around 20% observed a single time. The ten largest clones add up to less than 9% of the sample.

Regarding this clonotype: Which antigen it targets is not known. Possible read error: a much larger clone is one base away.

The TCR was taken from a female donor with Graves disease. The chain is made from TRBV15 and TRBJ1-1; the D segment cannot be called with confidence. The sequencing used peripheral blood mononuclear cells (PBMCs), collected when the disease was refractory, from a patient treated with antithyroid drugs. The nucleotides read TGTGCCACCAGCAGAGATCAGTGGAACACTGAAGCTTTCTTT. This sequence encodes CATSRDQWNTEAFF. The variable domain in full, with residues beyond the CDR3 obtained from the reference TRBV15 and TRBJ1-1 genes, is DAMVIQNPRYQVTQFGKPVTLSCSQTLNHNVMYWYQQKSSQAPKLLFHYYDKDFNNEADTPDNFQSRRPNTSFCFLDIRSPGLGDTAMYLCATSRDQWNTEAFFGQGTRLTVV.